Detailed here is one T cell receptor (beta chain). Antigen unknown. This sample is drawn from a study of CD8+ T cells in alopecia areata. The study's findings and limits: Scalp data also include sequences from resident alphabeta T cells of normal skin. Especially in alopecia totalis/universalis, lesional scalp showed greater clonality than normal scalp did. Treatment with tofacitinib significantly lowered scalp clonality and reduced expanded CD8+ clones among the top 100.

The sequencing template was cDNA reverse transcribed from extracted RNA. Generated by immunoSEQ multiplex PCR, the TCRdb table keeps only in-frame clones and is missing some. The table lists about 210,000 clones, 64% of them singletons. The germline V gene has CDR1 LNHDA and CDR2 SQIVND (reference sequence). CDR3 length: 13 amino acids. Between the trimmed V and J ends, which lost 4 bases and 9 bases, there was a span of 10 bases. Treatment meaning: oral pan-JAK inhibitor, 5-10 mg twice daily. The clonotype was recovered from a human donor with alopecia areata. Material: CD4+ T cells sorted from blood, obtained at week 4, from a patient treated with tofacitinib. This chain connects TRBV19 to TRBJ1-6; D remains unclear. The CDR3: CASSRAEGSPLHF. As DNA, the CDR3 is TGTGCCAGTAGTAGAGCAGAAGGTTCACCCCTCCACTTT.